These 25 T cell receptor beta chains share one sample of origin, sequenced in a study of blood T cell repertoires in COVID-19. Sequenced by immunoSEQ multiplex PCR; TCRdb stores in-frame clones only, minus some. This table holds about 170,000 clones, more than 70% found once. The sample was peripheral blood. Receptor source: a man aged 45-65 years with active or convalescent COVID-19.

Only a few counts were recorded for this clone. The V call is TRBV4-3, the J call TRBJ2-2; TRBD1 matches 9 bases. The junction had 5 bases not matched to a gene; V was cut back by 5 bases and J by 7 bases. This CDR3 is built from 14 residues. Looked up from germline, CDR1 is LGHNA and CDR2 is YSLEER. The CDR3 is CASSTRQGVGELFF. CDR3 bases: TGCGCCAGCAGCACCCGACAGGGGGTCGGGGAGCTGTTTTTT.

CDR3 amino acids: CASSYRGGQTYEQYF. Written as DNA, the CDR3 is TGTGCCAGCAGTTATCGCGGGGGCCAAACCTACGAGCAGTACTTC. This chain connects TRBV27 to TRBJ2-7; D may be TRBD2 (7 bases). V was trimmed by 4 bases and J by 2 bases, leaving 15 bases between them. Germline CDR1 is MNHEY and CDR2 is SMNVEV (reference sequence). The CDR3 covers 15 residues.

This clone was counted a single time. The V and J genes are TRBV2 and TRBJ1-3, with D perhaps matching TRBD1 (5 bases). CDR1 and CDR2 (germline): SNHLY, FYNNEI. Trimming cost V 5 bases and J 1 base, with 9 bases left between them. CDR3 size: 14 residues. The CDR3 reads CASSRQGSGNTIYF. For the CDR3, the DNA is TGTGCCAGCAGTAGGCAGGGATCTGGAAACACCATATATTTT.

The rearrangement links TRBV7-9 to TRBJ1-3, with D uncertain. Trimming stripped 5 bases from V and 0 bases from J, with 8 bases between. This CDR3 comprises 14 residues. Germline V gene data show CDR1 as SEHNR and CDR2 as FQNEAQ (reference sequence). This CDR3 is CASSHSTSGNTIYF. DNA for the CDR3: TGTGCCAGCAGCCACAGTACCTCTGGAAACACCATATATTTT. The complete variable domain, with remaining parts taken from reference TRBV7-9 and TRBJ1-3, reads DTGVSQNPRHKITKRGQNVTFRCDPISEHNRLYWYRQTLGQGPEFLTYFQNEAQLEKSRLLSDRFSAERPKGSFSTLEIQRTEQGDSAMYLCASSHSTSGNTIYFGEGSWLTVV.

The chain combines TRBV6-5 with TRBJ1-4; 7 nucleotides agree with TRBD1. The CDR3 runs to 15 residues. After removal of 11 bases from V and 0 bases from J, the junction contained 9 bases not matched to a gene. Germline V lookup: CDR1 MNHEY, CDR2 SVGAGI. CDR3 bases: TGTGCCGGGTCCGGGACAGATGCAACTAATGAAAAACTGTTTTTT. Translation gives CAGSGTDATNEKLFF.

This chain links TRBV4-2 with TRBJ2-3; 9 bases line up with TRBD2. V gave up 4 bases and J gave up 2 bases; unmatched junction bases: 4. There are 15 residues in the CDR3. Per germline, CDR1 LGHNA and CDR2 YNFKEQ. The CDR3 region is CASSLGGRATDTQYF. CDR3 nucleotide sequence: TGTGCCAGCAGCCTGGGCGGGAGGGCCACAGATACGCAGTATTTT.

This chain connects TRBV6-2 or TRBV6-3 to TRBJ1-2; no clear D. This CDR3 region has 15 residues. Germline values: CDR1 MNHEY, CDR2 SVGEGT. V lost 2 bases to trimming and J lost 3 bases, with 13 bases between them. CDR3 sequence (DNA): TGTGCCAGCAGTTACCAGAGACTTAACCACTATGGCTACACCTTC. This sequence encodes CASSYQRLNHYGYTF.

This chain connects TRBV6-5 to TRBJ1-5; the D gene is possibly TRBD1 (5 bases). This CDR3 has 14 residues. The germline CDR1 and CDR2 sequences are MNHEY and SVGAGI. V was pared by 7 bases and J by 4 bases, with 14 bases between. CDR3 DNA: TGTGCCAGCACGGCAGGGCTAGGTAATCAGCCCCAGCATTTT. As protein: CASTAGLGNQPQHF.

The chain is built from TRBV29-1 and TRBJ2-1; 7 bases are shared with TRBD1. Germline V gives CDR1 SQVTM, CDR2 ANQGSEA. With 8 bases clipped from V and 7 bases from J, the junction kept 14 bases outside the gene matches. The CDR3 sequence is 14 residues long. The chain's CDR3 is CSTRGQGDRNEQFF. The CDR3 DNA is TGCAGCACCCGCGGGCAGGGGGACCGGAATGAGCAGTTCTTC.

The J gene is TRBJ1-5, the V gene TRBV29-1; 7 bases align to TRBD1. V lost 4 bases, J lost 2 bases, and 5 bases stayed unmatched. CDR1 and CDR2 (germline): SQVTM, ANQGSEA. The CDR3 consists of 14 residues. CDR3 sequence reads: CSVAHGQGNQPQHF. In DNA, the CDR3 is TGCAGCGTTGCTCACGGACAGGGCAATCAGCCCCAGCATTTT.

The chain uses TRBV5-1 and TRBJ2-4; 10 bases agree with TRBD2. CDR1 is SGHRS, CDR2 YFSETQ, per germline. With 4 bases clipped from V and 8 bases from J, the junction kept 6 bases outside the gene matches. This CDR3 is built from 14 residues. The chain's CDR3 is CASSESGGAYIQYF. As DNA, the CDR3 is TGCGCCAGCAGCGAAAGCGGGGGGGCTTACATTCAGTACTTC.

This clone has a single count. The CDR3 nucleotides are TGTGCCAGCAGTGAAGGCTTCCGAAACACCATATATTTT. It encodes CASSEGFRNTIYF. The rearrangement links TRBV25-1 to TRBJ1-3; D not resolved. Deletions cut 2 bases from V and 5 bases from J, with 7 bases between. CDR1 and CDR2 (germline): MGHDK, SYGVNS. The CDR3 consists of 13 residues. Combining the CDR3 with reference TRBV25-1 and TRBJ1-3 gives the whole variable domain EADIYQTPRYLVIGTGKKITLECSQTMGHDKMYWYQQDPGMELHLIHYSYGVNSTEKGDLSSESTVSRIRTEHFPLTLESARPSHTSQYLCASSEGFRNTIYFGEGSWLTVV.

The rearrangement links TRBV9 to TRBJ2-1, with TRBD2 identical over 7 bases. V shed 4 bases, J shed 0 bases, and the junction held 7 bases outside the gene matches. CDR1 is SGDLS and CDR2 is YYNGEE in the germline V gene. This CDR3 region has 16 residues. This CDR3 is CASSPPPSGSYNEQFF. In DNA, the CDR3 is TGTGCCAGCAGCCCGCCCCCTAGCGGCTCCTACAATGAGCAGTTCTTC.

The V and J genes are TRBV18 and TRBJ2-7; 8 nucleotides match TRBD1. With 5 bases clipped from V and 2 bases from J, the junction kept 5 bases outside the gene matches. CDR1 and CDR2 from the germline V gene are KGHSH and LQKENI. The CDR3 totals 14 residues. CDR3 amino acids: CASSVQGVPYEQYF. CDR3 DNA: TGTGCCAGCTCAGTACAGGGGGTCCCCTACGAGCAGTACTTC.

Here the CDR3 reads CASSLTSGPYEQYF. CDR3 nucleotides: TGTGCCAGCAGCTTAACTAGCGGGCCCTACGAGCAGTACTTC. The chain couples TRBV7-9 to TRBJ2-7, with 9 bases identical to TRBD2. V shed 2 bases, J shed 2 bases, and the junction held 1 base outside the gene matches. The germline gives CDR1 SEHNR, CDR2 FQNEAQ (reference sequence). The CDR3 consists of 14 residues.

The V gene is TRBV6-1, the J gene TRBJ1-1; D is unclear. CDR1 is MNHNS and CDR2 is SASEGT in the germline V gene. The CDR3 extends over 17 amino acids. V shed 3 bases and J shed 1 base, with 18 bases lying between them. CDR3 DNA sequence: TGTGCCAGCAGTGACACAGAGGGCAGTGGTGGGAACACTGAAGCTTTCTTT. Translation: CASSDTEGSGGNTEAFF.

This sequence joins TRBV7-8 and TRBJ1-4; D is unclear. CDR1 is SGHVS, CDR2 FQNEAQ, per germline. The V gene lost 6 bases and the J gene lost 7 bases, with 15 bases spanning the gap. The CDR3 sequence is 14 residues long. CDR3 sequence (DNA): TGTGCCAGCAGGCCCGTGGGAGGAGGTGAAAAACTGTTTTTT. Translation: CASRPVGGGEKLFF.

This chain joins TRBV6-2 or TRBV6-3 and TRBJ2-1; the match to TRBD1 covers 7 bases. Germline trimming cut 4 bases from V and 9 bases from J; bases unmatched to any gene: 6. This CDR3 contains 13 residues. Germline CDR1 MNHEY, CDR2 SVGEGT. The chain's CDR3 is CASSFNRGVEQFF. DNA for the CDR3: TGTGCCAGCAGTTTCAACAGGGGAGTTGAGCAGTTCTTC.

The CDR3 DNA reads as TGTGCCATCAGTGCTGCGGCTAGCGGGCAGTCTGAGACCCAGTACTTC. Its protein is CAISAAASGQSETQYF. The chain links TRBV10-3 to TRBJ2-5; 8 positions agree with TRBD2. Trimming removed 4 bases from V and 5 bases from J; junction bases left unmatched: 12. Looked up from germline, CDR1 is ENHRY and CDR2 is SYGVKD. The CDR3 spans 16 residues.

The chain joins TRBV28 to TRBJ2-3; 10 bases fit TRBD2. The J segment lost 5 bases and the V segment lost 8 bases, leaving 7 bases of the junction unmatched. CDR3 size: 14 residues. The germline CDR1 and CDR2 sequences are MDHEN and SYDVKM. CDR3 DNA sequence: TGTGCCAGCGGGGCTAGCGGGAGTGTAGATACGCAGTATTTT. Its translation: CASGASGSVDTQYF.

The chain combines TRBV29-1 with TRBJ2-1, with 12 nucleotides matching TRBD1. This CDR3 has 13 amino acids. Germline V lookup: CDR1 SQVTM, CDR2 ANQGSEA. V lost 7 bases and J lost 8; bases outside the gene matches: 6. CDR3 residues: CSGLGQGAYEQFF. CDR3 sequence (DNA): TGCAGCGGACTGGGACAGGGGGCTTATGAGCAGTTCTTC.

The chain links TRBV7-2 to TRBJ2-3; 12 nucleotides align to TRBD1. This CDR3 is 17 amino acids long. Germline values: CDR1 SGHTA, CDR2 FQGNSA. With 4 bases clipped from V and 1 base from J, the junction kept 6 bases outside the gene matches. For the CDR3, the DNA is TGTGCCAGCAGCTACCTTGGGACAGGGGGCGGCACAGATACGCAGTATTTT. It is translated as CASSYLGTGGGTDTQYF.

In DNA, the CDR3 is TGCGCCAGCAGCCAAGATTCGGGTACCAACTATGGCTACACCTTC. This gives the protein CASSQDSGTNYGYTF. The chain is built from TRBV4-3 and TRBJ1-2; D not certain. CDR1 is LGHNA, CDR2 YSLEER, per germline. The CDR3 runs to 15 residues. Trimming shortened V by 0 bases and J by 2 bases, and 10 bases separated the two germline ends.

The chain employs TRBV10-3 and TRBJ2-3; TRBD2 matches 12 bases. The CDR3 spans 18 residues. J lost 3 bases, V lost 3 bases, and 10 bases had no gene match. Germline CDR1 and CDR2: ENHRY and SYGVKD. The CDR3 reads CAISDPTSGTSGTDTQYF. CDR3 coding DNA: TGTGCCATCAGTGACCCCACCTCCGGGACTAGCGGGACAGATACGCAGTATTTT.

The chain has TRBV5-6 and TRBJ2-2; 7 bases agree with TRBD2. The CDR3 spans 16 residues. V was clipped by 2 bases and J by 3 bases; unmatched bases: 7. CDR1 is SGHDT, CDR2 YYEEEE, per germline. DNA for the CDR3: TGTGCCAGCAGCTTCTTCGGCGGGAGCGACACCGGGGAGCTGTTTTTT. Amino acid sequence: CASSFFGGSDTGELFF.